This T cell receptor beta chain was recorded in a study of cytomegalovirus exposure and HLA in healthy donors (dated by TCRdb to the late 2010s). Looking at the study overall: An earlier analysis of several hundred of the donors reported approximately 270 Gb of sequence data and roughly 110 million unique TCR beta sequences from 190 million or so T cells. Roughly 300 gigabases of sequencing data and around 80 million unique TCR sequences made up an early release that covered around 640 HLA-typed donors. Of the 300 to 500 genotyped donors, roughly 76% were placed in the genetic ancestry cluster associated with self-reported Caucasian donors. The aim of the study was to test whether cataloging public T cell receptors could identify signatures of past pathogen exposure. The study profiled the T cell repertoires of about 640 subjects by immunosequencing and related them to cytomegalovirus serostatus. Along with the approximately 620-subject first cohort, a separate validation cohort of over a hundred different subjects was used. The study combined high-throughput TCR immunosequencing, statistical association of individual TCRs with disease status, and machine learning to predict cytomegalovirus infection status. A later analysis re-examined previously published TCR beta repertoires from several hundred donors and added high-resolution HLA genotyping to investigate patterns of TCR occurrence. The later analysis used no new phenotypic data to find candidate immune exposures, relying instead on TCR beta sequences and their occurrence across donors. An earlier analysis of 450 to 750 of the donors used high-throughput TCR beta sequencing to judge whether each TCR beta V gene segment behaved as functional or pseudogenic. Donor age, sex, ethnicity and CMV serostatus were compiled alongside the repertoire data. Genome-wide SNP genotypes for about 65% of the roughly 670 donors were used in a later genetic analysis, which treated that subset as a discovery cohort. Every discovery cohort repertoire had been produced on one sequencing platform. Class I and class II HLA loci were covered by the typing at four-digit resolution. Typing coverage varied by locus: roughly 629-640 donors for A, B, C, DRB1 and DQB1; 500 to 550 for DQA1; about 600 for DPA1; 400 to 480 for DPB1. About five DR-DQ haplotypes were handled as single units for association and clustering, since linkage in the cohort was strong. Among some 400 genotyped donors of the cohort, an average of approximately 240,000 unique TCR beta nucleotide sequences was sequenced per donor, of which 15% to 20% were non-productive.

The cohort consisted of hundreds of healthy bone marrow donors. At the time of sampling, every cohort member was nominally healthy, though immune exposures that went unrecorded were likely present. The donor was CMV seronegative and belonged to the group of around 350 seronegative cohort members. A peripheral blood sample was collected from each donor, and TCR beta sequencing was performed on peripheral blood mononuclear cells. Genomic DNA extraction from the blood cell samples was performed with the Qiagen DNeasy Blood Extraction Kit. Trimming removed 0 bases from V and 7 bases from J; the gene matches leave 10 bases unexplained. Measured from the cysteine to the phenylalanine, the CDR3 is 17 residues long. Only the CDR3 DNA stays, 51 bases, in frame from base 1. Sequences LGHNA (CDR1) and YSLEER (CDR2) are obtained from the germline V gene. The investigation overall reported the following: A total of 150 to 200 TCR beta chains were listed by the study as associated with cytomegalovirus. According to a later analysis, parvovirus B19, influenza, CMV and Epstein-Barr virus appeared linked to several top co-occurrence clusters. A group of highly shared sequence variants was considered likely to be a technical artifact of the sequencing pipeline. Because counts were too low, roughly 18 rarely observed V segments, including chromosome 9 orphons, were left out of the earlier analysis of about 620 of the donors. It was suggested by the authors that the approach could potentially be generalized to other disease states and immunological phenotypes. In a later genetic analysis, a missense DCLRE1C variant was associated with V-gene and J-gene trimming of TCR beta chains, and the association was replicated in an independent cohort. Correlated functional status among segregating V segments might reflect linkage disequilibrium, but an unknown experimental factor could not be ruled out. A later analysis found that TCR association rates varied across HLA loci, with DRB1 alleles showing the most associated TCRs and HLA-C alleles the fewest. The cohort was sequenced for TCR beta chains only, and without alpha or paired-chain data the features that could be detected were limited. According to a later analysis, most CMV-associated TCR beta chains appeared to be HLA-restricted, and the HLA associations seemed to be driven largely by CMV exposure. In vitro tests confirmed that three of the cytomegalovirus-associated TCR beta chains recognize cytomegalovirus antigens. While some public TCRs were present in many individuals, most TCR sequences turned up only very rarely across donors. A further reported finding was that TCR beta sequences accurately predicted the HLA-A and HLA-B alleles for most subjects in the first cohort. Immune exposure information for the cohort was limited to CMV serostatus. Because the 87-base-pair reads could not distinguish some IMGT-functional V segments, including TRBV6-2 and TRBV6-3, those segments were excluded. Roughly uniform sequencing depth across donors was assumed in presence/absence analyses, although this assumption may not hold. In a later analysis, HLA-associated TCR beta chains showed more clonal expansion and lower generation probabilities than non-associated chains that were equally common. Assigning TCR associations to individual alleles was difficult when HLA alleles, especially DR and DQ, strongly co-occurred. According to a later genetic analysis, donors in an Asian-associated ancestry cluster had fewer N-insertions in productive TCRs than the approximately 710-donor mean. The classifier was reported to diagnose cytomegalovirus status with high specificity and sensitivity in both the original cohort and the validation cohort. At a false discovery rate of 0.05, a later analysis linked 16,000 or so TCR beta sequences to specific HLA alleles. Because HLA typing was unavailable for some donors at each locus, only the typed subset was used in association tests. An earlier analysis of approximately 530 of the donors showed that most TCR beta V segments appeared in productive rearrangements either about 87% or about 30% of the time, which broadly matched IMGT annotations.

This clone was observed once. The specificity of this receptor is unknown. Base qualities are missing; no much larger clone stands one base away. The method behind the library was the immunoSEQ multiplex PCR assay. For the multiplex PCR, a mixture combining 60 forward primers for TCR Vbeta segments and 13 reverse primers for TCR Jbeta segments was used. The CDR3 region of rearranged TCR beta genes was amplified from genomic DNA with a multiplex PCR assay. The amplified TCR beta libraries were sequenced on the Illumina HiSeq System as 87-base-pair reads. As for the authors' bioinformatics: In a later analysis, 70 million to 95 million unique TCR beta chains were counted across the approximately 640 repertoires, and roughly 10 million of these chains were shared by at least two donors. A nearest-neighbor algorithm error-corrected the raw reads and collapsed the reads into unique sequences, merging closely related sequences to remove PCR and sequencing errors. CDR3 sequences were aligned to IMGT reference sequences to assign V, D and J gene segments. For a sequence to be retained, a match of at least six nucleotides was required to both a V gene segment and a J gene segment. Rearrangements were called productive when the CDR3 lacked stop codons and stayed in frame with V and J; all others were non-productive. CDR3 was defined according to IMGT convention as the region running from the second conserved V-encoded cysteine to the conserved J-encoded phenylalanine. Sequences without an unambiguous match to a single V gene segment were excluded from the earlier analysis of 500 to 700 of the donors. In an earlier analysis of several hundred of the donors, V segments were called functional above 56.7% productive rearrangements and were called segregating when the between-donor standard deviation exceeded 5%. A statistical classification framework was developed to diagnose cytomegalovirus status using the catalog of TCR beta chain sequences. In a later analysis, TCR nucleotide sequences were compared against IMGT/GENE-DB human TR gene sequences so that V and J genes could be assigned. The TCRdist pipeline was used in a later analysis to assign CDR3 sequences and most-parsimonious VDJ recombination scenarios. In a later analysis, each TCR beta chain was defined by its CDR3 amino acid sequence together with its V-gene family, and reads lacking a unique V-gene family were excluded. To address suspected cross-contamination and a sequencing artifact, a later analysis removed roughly 580 highly shared, low-generation-probability nucleotide sequences. For each public chain, a later analysis derived a clonal expansion index from normalized ranks of inferred template counts within each repertoire. In a later analysis, generation probabilities were computed using a VDJ recombination model fitted to out-of-frame rearrangements, and the results were checked against IGoR. In a later analysis, TCR-TCR, TCR-HLA and TCR-CMV co-occurrence was scored with hypergeometric tests, and a repertoire-size bias correction was applied to TCR pairs. In a later analysis, false discovery rates were estimated by permuting HLA or CMV assignments 20 times. In a later analysis, co-occurring TCRs were grouped using DBSCAN, with TCRdist sequence similarity added in when clustering inside HLA-allele-positive subsets. Co-occurrence clustering excluded repertoires with fewer than 30,000 or more than 120,000 public chains, plus five with anomalous nucleotide sharing. Here the immuneACCESS table is served through TCRdb, limited to in-frame sequences with V and J called. Missing clones are a known gap in these copies; in checked studies unresolved V genes cover under half, and the rest lacks a known reason. V and J calls and clone size come straight from that table; D and trimming were deduced from the DNA. The sample table shows about 130,000 clones, and roughly 88% are seen once. The ten top clones hold around 1.7% of the sample.

Sequencing was carried out using PBMCs. This TCR was recovered from a boy between 10 and 17 years old in good health and CMV-seronegative. The V gene is TRBV4-3 and the J gene is TRBJ2-1; 9 of the junction bases match TRBD2. The DNA reads as follows: TGCGCCAGCAGCCAAGACGGGGCGGGAGGGCGAAGGAATGAGCAGTTCTTC. It is translated as CASSQDGAGGRRNEQFF.